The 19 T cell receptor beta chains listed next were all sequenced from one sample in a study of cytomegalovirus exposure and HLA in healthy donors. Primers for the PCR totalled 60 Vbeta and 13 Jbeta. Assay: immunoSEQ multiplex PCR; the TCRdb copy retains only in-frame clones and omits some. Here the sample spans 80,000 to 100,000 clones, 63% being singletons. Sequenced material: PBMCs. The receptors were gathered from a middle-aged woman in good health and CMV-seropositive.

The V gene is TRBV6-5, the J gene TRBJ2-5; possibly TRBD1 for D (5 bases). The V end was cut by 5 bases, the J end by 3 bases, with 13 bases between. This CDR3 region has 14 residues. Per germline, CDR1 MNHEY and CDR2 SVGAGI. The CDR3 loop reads CASSPDSKKETQYF. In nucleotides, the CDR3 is TGTGCCAGCAGTCCTGACAGCAAAAAAGAGACCCAGTACTTC.

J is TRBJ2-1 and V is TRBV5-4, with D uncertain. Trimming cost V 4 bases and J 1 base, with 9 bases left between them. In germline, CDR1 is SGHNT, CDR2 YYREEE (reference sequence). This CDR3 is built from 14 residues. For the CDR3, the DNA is TGTGCCAGCAGCCCCGAGGTGTCCTACAATGAGCAGTTCTTC. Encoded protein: CASSPEVSYNEQFF.

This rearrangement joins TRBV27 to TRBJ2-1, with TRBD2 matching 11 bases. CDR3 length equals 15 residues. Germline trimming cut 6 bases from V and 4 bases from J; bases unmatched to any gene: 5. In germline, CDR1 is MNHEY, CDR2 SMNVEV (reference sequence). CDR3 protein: CASRPGLAAYNEQFF. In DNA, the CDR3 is TGTGCCAGCAGACCGGGACTAGCGGCTTACAATGAGCAGTTCTTC.

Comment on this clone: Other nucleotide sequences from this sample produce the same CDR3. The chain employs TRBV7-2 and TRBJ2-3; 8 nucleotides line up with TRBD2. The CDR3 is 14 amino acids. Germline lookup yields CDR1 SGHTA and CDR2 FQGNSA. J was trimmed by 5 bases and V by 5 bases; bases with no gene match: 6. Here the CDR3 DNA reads TGTGCCAGCAGCCCCGGGCTAGCGGGAGATACGCAGTATTTT. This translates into CASSPGLAGDTQYF.

This chain's CDR3 is CASSGGLDTGELFF. The CDR3 bases are TGTGCCAGCAGTGGCGGACTAGACACCGGGGAGCTGTTTTTT. The chain is built from TRBV6-4 and TRBJ2-2; 7 nucleotides line up with TRBD2. The J segment lost 3 bases and the V segment lost 4 bases, leaving 2 bases of the junction unmatched. The CDR3 is 14 amino acids. Germline V lookup: CDR1 MRHNA, CDR2 SNTAGT.

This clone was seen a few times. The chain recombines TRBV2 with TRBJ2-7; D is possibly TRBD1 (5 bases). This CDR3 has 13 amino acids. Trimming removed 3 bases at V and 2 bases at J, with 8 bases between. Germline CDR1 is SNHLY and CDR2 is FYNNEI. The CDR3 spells CASSETDPYEQYF. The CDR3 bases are TGTGCCAGCAGTGAGACAGATCCCTACGAGCAGTACTTC.

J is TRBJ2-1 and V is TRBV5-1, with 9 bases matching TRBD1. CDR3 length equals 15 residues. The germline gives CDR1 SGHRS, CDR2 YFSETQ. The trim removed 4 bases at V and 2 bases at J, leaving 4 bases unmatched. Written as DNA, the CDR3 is TGCGCCAGCAGCGCGGGACAGGGAGCCTACAATGAGCAGTTCTTC. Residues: CASSAGQGAYNEQFF.

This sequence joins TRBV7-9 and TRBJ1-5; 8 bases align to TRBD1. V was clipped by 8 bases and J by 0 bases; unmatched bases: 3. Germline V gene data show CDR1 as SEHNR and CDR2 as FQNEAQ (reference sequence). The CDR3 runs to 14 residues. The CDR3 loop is CASQTGDSNQPQHF. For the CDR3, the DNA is TGTGCCAGCCAGACAGGGGATAGCAATCAGCCCCAGCATTTT.

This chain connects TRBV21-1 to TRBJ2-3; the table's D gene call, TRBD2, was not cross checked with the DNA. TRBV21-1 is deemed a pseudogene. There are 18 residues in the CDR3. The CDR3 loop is CASSKVTTWREGVDTQYF. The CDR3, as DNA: TGTGCCAGCAGCAAAGTAACAACGTGGCGGGAGGGTGTAGATACGCAGTATTTT.

CDR3 protein: CASSELGSAYGYTF. The CDR3 nucleotides read TGTGCCAGCAGCGAACTGGGCTCGGCCTATGGCTACACCTTC. The rearrangement joins TRBV5-4 to TRBJ1-2; D not resolved. From germline, CDR1 is SGHNT and CDR2 YYREEE (reference sequence). This CDR3 has 14 residues. With 4 bases removed from V and 4 bases from J, the gap between germline ends came to 14 bases.

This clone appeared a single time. CDR3 protein: CASSEDPGSGDGYTF. The CDR3 DNA sequence: TGCGCCAGCAGTGAGGACCCCGGGTCAGGGGATGGCTACACCTTC. J is TRBJ1-2 and V is TRBV10-1; D is possibly TRBD1 (6 bases). The germline V and J ends were trimmed by 2 bases and 6 bases, with 16 bases remaining between them. The V gene's germline CDR1 is WNHNN and CDR2 SYGVQD (reference sequence). CDR3 length: 15 amino acids.

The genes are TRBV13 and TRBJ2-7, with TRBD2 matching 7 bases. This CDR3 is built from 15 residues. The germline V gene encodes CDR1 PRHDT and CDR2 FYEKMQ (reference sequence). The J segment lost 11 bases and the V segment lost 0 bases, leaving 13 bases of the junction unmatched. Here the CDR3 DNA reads TGTGCCAGCAGCTTAGGGGCTAGCGGACGGGATAAGGAGTACTTC. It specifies CASSLGASGRDKEYF.

The CDR3 sequence is CASSLGLVAGLGEQYF. The CDR3 DNA follows: TGTGCCAGCAGCTTAGGGCTTGTAGCGGGATTGGGGGAGCAGTACTTC. This rearrangement joins TRBV7-2 to TRBJ2-7, with 8 bases identical to TRBD2. Unmatched junction bases numbered 12, after V lost 1 base and J lost 7 bases. Germline V gene data show CDR1 as SGHTA and CDR2 as FQGNSA. CDR3 size: 16 residues.

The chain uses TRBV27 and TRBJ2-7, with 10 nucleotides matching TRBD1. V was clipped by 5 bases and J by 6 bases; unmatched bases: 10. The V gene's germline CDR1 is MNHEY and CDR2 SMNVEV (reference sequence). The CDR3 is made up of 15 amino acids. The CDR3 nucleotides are TGTGCCAGCAGTCTCCGGGGGGGACAGGGGTTCGAGCAGTACTTC. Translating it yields CASSLRGGQGFEQYF.

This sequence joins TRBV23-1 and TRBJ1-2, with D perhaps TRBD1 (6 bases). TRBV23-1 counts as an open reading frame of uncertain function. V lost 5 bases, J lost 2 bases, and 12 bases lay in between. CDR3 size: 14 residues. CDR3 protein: CASSCRGRNYGYTF. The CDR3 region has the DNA TGCGCCAGCAGTTGCAGGGGACGAAACTATGGCTACACCTTC.

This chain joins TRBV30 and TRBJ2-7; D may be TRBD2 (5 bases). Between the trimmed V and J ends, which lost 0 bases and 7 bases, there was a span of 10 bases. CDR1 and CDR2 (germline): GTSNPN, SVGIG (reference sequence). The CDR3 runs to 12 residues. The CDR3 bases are TGTGCCTGGAGTGTGGGGAGTCGGGAGCAGTACTTC. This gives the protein CAWSVGSREQYF. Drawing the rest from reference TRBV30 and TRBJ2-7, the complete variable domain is SQTIHQWPATLVQPVGSPLSLECTVEGTSNPNLYWYRQAAGRGLQLLFYSVGIGQISSEVPQNLSASRPQDRQFILSSKKLLLSDSGFYLCAWSVGSREQYFGPGTRLTVT.

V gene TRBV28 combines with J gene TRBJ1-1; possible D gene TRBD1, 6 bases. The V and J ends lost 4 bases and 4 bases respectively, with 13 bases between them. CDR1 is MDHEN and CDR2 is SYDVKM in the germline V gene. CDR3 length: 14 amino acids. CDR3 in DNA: TGTGCCAGCAGTTCGTACAGGGAGGGCACTGAAGCTTTCTTT. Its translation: CASSSYREGTEAFF.

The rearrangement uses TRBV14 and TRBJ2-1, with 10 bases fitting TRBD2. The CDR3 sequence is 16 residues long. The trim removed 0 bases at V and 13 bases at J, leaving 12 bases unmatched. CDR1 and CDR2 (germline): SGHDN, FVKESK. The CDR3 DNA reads TGTGCCAGCAGCCAAGACATCGCCACTAGCGGGACCTCACAGTTCTTC. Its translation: CASSQDIATSGTSQFF.

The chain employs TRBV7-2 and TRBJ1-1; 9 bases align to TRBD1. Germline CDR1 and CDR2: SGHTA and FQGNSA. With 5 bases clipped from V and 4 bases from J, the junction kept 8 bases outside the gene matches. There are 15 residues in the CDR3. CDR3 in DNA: TGTGCCAGCAGCCCAGGGACAGGGTATAGCACTGAAGCTTTCTTT. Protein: CASSPGTGYSTEAFF.